The 32 T cell receptor beta chains listed next were all sequenced from one sample in a study of CD8 T cells in Susac syndrome. Random hexamers were used to reverse transcribe an amount of roughly 0.45 to 1 ug RNA. TCRdb re-called the immunoSEQ multiplex PCR reads with MiXCR, one entry per CDR3 protein. The sample includes about 300,000 distinct CDR3 sequences, about 82% of them seen just once. Material: CD8+ T cells from PBMCs. These receptors originate from a human donor with multiple sclerosis.

This chain joins TRBV4-3 and TRBJ2-2, with D unresolved. CDR1 and CDR2 from the germline V gene are LGHNA and YSLEER. The CDR3 totals 11 residues. Trimming took 1 base from V and 6 from J, leaving 0 bases between them. CDR3 nucleotide sequence: TGCGCCAGCAGCCAAGCCGGGGAGCTGTTTTTT. Its protein is CASSQAGELFF.

V and J are TRBV28 and TRBJ1-5; 7 bases are shared with TRBD1. This CDR3 has 16 amino acids. V trimming: 6 bases; J trimming: 2 bases; junction bases outside the gene matches: 10. CDR1 is MDHEN and CDR2 is SYDVKM in the germline V gene. CDR3 sequence (DNA): TGTGCCAGCAGGGGTTTCAGGGGGGAAGGCAATCAGCCCCAGCATTTT. Translation: CASRGFRGEGNQPQHF. Variable domain in full (rest from reference TRBV28 and TRBJ1-5): DVKVTQSSRYLVKRTGEKVFLECVQDMDHENMFWYRQDPGLGLRLIYFSYDVKMKEKGDIPEGYSVSREKKERFSLILESASTNQTSMYLCASRGFRGEGNQPQHFGDGTRLSIL.

This clonotype was detected a few times. The chain employs TRBV4-3 and TRBJ1-5, with TRBD1 matching 9 bases. This CDR3 is built from 14 residues. Germline V CDR1 and CDR2: LGHNA, YSLEER. The junction had 3 bases not matched to a gene; V was cut back by 6 bases and J by 3 bases. CDR3 sequence reads: CASSRDRVNQPQHF. CDR3 nucleotides: TGCGCCAGCAGTCGGGACAGGGTCAATCAGCCCCAGCATTTT.

The chain recombines TRBV7-9 with TRBJ2-7; 8 bases line up with TRBD1. CDR3 length equals 14 residues. V shed 7 bases and J 5 bases; nucleotides not matched to a gene: 10. CDR1 SEHNR and CDR2 FQNEAQ come from the germline V gene (reference sequence). Here the CDR3 reads CASKPGGAYHEQYF. CDR3 DNA: TGTGCCAGCAAACCAGGGGGCGCATACCACGAGCAGTACTTC.

V and J are TRBV3-1 and TRBJ2-2; the match to TRBD2 covers 7 bases. V was pared by 0 bases and J by 4 bases, with 8 bases of the junction left unmatched. The germline CDR1 and CDR2 sequences are LGHDT and YNNKEL (reference sequence). The CDR3 runs to 17 residues. The CDR3 loop is CASSQESRDYPTGELFF. CDR3 nucleotides: TGTGCCAGCAGCCAAGAATCCAGGGACTACCCCACCGGGGAGCTGTTTTTT.

This clonotype has only one observation. The chain employs TRBV5-1 and TRBJ1-1; D remains ambiguous. Germline CDR1 SGHRS, CDR2 YFSETQ. Trimming removed 4 bases from V and 0 bases from J, with 10 bases in between. The CDR3 spans 14 residues. The CDR3 DNA is TGCGCCAGCAGCCCGGACCTTATGAACACTGAAGCTTTCTTT. It yields the protein CASSPDLMNTEAFF.

The rearrangement links TRBV2 to TRBJ2-1; D uncertain. Trimming removed 5 bases from V and 3 bases from J, with 8 bases in between. CDR1 and CDR2 (germline): SNHLY, FYNNEI. The CDR3 has 13 residues. CDR3 DNA sequence: TGTGCCAGCAGTACCAAAGACTACAATGAGCAGTTCTTC. Translating gives CASSTKDYNEQFF.

This sequence joins TRBV9 and TRBJ1-5, with D unresolved. The CDR3 consists of 15 residues. Germline CDR1 SGDLS, CDR2 YYNGEE. The V and J ends lost 4 bases and 2 bases respectively, with 13 bases between them. CDR3 nucleotide sequence: TGTGCCAGCAGCCCAGACGGGTTGGGCAATCAGCCCCAGCATTTT. Residues: CASSPDGLGNQPQHF.

V and J are TRBV18 and TRBJ1-5, with 8 bases identical to TRBD1. This CDR3 is built from 18 residues. V lost 6 bases, J lost 0 bases, and 13 bases stayed unmatched. The V gene's germline CDR1 is KGHSH and CDR2 LQKENI. CDR3 sequence reads: CASSRGGQDGISNQPQHF. CDR3 bases: TGTGCCAGCTCGAGGGGGGGACAGGACGGAATTAGCAATCAGCCCCAGCATTTT.

V is TRBV6-2 or TRBV6-3 and J is TRBJ1-2; D gene uncertain. Trimming shortened V by 7 bases and J by 4 bases, and 19 bases separated the two germline ends. Germline CDR1 reads MNHEY; CDR2 reads SVGEGT. The CDR3 has 15 residues. In DNA, the CDR3 is TGTGCCAGCAACCCCGAACGGGGTATGGGCTATGGCTACACCTTC. Encoded protein: CASNPERGMGYGYTF.

The rearrangement links TRBV9 to TRBJ1-4; 7 nucleotides match TRBD1. V lost 5 bases to trimming and J lost 7 bases; unmatched junction nucleotides: 11. From germline, CDR1 is SGDLS and CDR2 YYNGEE. The CDR3 loop spans 15 amino acids. CDR3 DNA: TGTGCCAGCAGTGGGTGGGGCAACAGGGGTGAAAAACTGTTTTTT. This translates into CASSGWGNRGEKLFF.

The chain has TRBV7-2 and TRBJ2-3, with TRBD2 as a possible D gene (7 bases). This CDR3 contains 17 residues. V gave up 1 base and J gave up 1 base, with 15 bases separating them. Germline CDR1 SGHTA, CDR2 FQGNSA. The CDR3 DNA sequence: TGTGCCAGCAGCTTAGTTGGGGGGGCGAGAGGCACAGATACGCAGTATTTT. Translation gives CASSLVGGARGTDTQYF.

V usage is TRBV23-1 and J usage is TRBJ1-4; a weak D match, TRBD1 (6 bases). TRBV23-1 is filed as an ORF, its function uncertain. V dropped 2 bases and J dropped 5 bases, with 12 bases sitting between them. CDR3 length: 15 amino acids. CDR3 in amino acids: CASSQPGQYNEKLFF. DNA for the CDR3: TGCGCCAGCAGTCAACCAGGACAGTACAATGAAAAACTGTTTTTT.

The chain carries TRBV14 and TRBJ2-1; 12 nucleotides agree with TRBD2. Germline V gene sequence: CDR1 SGHDN, CDR2 FVKESK. This CDR3 contains 16 residues. The V gene end was trimmed by 4 bases and the J gene end by 6 bases; junction bases not matched to a gene: 7. CDR3 coding DNA: TGTGCCAGCAGCCCATGGACTAGCGGGATTTCCAATGAGCAGTTCTTC. Its protein product is CASSPWTSGISNEQFF.

The V and J genes are TRBV4-2 and TRBJ2-7, with 11 bases fitting TRBD2. Looked up from germline, CDR1 is LGHNA and CDR2 is YNFKEQ. J was trimmed by 3 bases and V by 0 bases; bases with no gene match: 4. CDR3 length: 16 amino acids. The CDR3 protein is CASSQDLLAGDYEQYF. Written as DNA, the CDR3 is TGTGCCAGCAGCCAAGACCTACTAGCGGGAGACTACGAGCAGTACTTC.

The chain joins TRBV9 to TRBJ1-3, with 9 bases fitting TRBD1. V gave up 0 bases and J gave up 2 bases; unmatched junction bases: 6. Germline V lookup: CDR1 SGDLS, CDR2 YYNGEE. The CDR3 length is 17 residues. The CDR3 loop is CASSVGETGGTGNTIYF. CDR3 sequence (DNA): TGTGCCAGCAGCGTAGGAGAGACAGGGGGAACTGGAAACACCATATATTTT.

CDR3 in amino acids: CASGIGTDTEAFF. The CDR3 region has the DNA TGTGCTAGTGGTATAGGGACAGACACTGAAGCTTTCTTT. The chain joins TRBV12-5 to TRBJ1-1; 7 positions agree with TRBD1. V gave up 5 bases and J gave up 3 bases; unmatched junction bases: 3. Germline values: CDR1 LGHNT, CDR2 FRNRAP. CDR3 length: 13 amino acids.

The DNA for the CDR3 is TGTGCCAGCAGCCGCCAGGGTTTTTTCGCTGAAGCTTTCTTT. This encodes CASSRQGFFAEAFF. The chain couples TRBV6-5 to TRBJ1-1, with D possibly matching TRBD1 (5 bases). V gave up 6 bases and J gave up 6 bases, with 17 bases separating them. There are 14 residues in the CDR3. Per germline, CDR1 MNHEY and CDR2 SVGAGI.

In this sample, this clonotype turned up a few times. The J gene is TRBJ1-1, the V gene TRBV6-1; D remains ambiguous. Trimming shortened V by 8 bases and J by 1 base, and 11 bases separated the two germline ends. The CDR3 runs 13 residues. Germline V gene lookup returns CDR1 MNHNS and CDR2 SASEGT. For the CDR3, the DNA is TGTGCCAGCCTCGATGCCGGGAACACTGAAGCTTTCTTT. It yields the protein CASLDAGNTEAFF.

The V gene is TRBV4-3, the J gene TRBJ2-2; a possible D gene is TRBD1 (6 bases). Germline CDR1 LGHNA, CDR2 YSLEER. Trimming took off 0 bases at V and 5 bases at J, with 13 bases between the two ends. This CDR3 is 16 amino acids long. The DNA for the CDR3 is TGCGCCAGCAGCCAAGATCGCAGGGGTTGGACCGGGGAGCTGTTTTTT. It codes for CASSQDRRGWTGELFF.

V usage is TRBV25-1 and J usage is TRBJ1-1, with 10 bases that match TRBD1. Germline V lookup: CDR1 MGHDK, CDR2 SYGVNS. The length of the CDR3 is 14 residues. V lost 3 bases to trimming and J lost 5 bases; unmatched junction nucleotides: 3. For the CDR3, the DNA is TGTGCCAGCAGTGACGGGACAGGGGATACTGAAGCTTTCTTT. It encodes CASSDGTGDTEAFF.

The chain is built from TRBV19 and TRBJ2-1, with D perhaps matching TRBD2 (5 bases). The CDR3 totals 15 residues. The germline V gene encodes CDR1 LNHDA and CDR2 SQIVND (reference sequence). V lost 3 bases and J 4 bases, leaving 13 bases between the germline ends. The CDR3 spells CASSIKSGLYNEQFF. The CDR3 DNA is TGTGCCAGTAGTATTAAATCGGGGTTATACAATGAGCAGTTCTTC. The entire variable domain, with the rest obtained from reference TRBV19 and TRBJ2-1, is as follows: DGGITQSPKYLFRKEGQNVTLSCEQNLNHDAMYWYRQDPGQGLRLIYYSQIVNDFQKGDIAEGYSVSREKKESFPLTVTSAQKNPTAFYLCASSIKSGLYNEQFFGPGTRLTVL.

This clonotype was observed once. This chain links TRBV15 with TRBJ2-7, with 11 bases lining up with TRBD2. Trimming took 5 bases from V and 2 from J; bases not matched to a gene: 2. Germline V CDR1 and CDR2: LNHNV, YYDKDF (reference sequence). The CDR3 sequence is 14 residues long. The chain's CDR3 is CATSLTSGAYEQYF. The CDR3 DNA follows: TGTGCCACCAGCTTGACTAGCGGGGCCTACGAGCAGTACTTC.

This sequence joins TRBV12-3 or TRBV12-4 and TRBJ2-5; no clear D. Between the trimmed V and J ends, which lost 4 bases and 6 bases, there was a span of 15 bases. The length of the CDR3 is 14 residues. CDR3 sequence: CASSSDHLGKTQYF. CDR3 nucleotide sequence: TGTGCCAGCAGTTCCGACCACCTTGGGAAGACCCAGTACTTC.

The gene calls are TRBV2 and TRBJ2-3, with D tentatively TRBD1 (6 bases). This CDR3 region has 17 residues. Trimming took 6 bases from V and 0 from J, leaving 19 bases between them. Germline V CDR1 and CDR2: SNHLY, FYNNEI. CDR3 sequence (DNA): TGTGCCAGCAGCCCTCTGGTAGTAGGGGGTAGCACAGATACGCAGTATTTT. Amino acids: CASSPLVVGGSTDTQYF.

This chain joins TRBV4-2 and TRBJ2-1, with 12 bases aligning to TRBD2. Germline-derived CDR1 and CDR2 are LGHNA and YNFKEQ. The CDR3 runs to 18 residues. J gave up 2 bases and V 1 base, and 6 bases lay outside the gene matches. The CDR3 protein is CASSQGLAGAGTYNEQFF. The CDR3 DNA reads as TGTGCCAGCAGCCAAGGACTAGCGGGAGCAGGCACCTACAATGAGCAGTTCTTC.

V and J are TRBV6-2 or TRBV6-3 and TRBJ1-2; D is undetermined. The CDR3 contains 13 residues. Germline CDR1 MNHEY, CDR2 SVGEGT. V was pared by 7 bases and J by 0 bases, with 9 bases between. The CDR3 DNA follows: TGTGCCAGCATGGACGGGACTAACTATGGCTACACCTTC. This sequence encodes CASMDGTNYGYTF.

The chain employs TRBV4-3 and TRBJ2-1; 11 positions agree with TRBD2. The germline CDR1 and CDR2 sequences are LGHNA and YSLEER. Losses at the gene ends were 0 bases for V and 7 bases for J; bases not matched to a gene: 14. The CDR3 runs 19 residues. The CDR3 sequence is CASSQDEIRTSGPGNEQFF. The CDR3 DNA sequence: TGCGCCAGCAGCCAAGATGAGATCCGGACTAGCGGGCCTGGGAATGAGCAGTTCTTC.

This clonotype was detected once. V usage is TRBV20-1 and J usage is TRBJ2-3, with D unclear. The V end was cut by 8 bases, the J end by 5 bases, with 17 bases between. CDR1 DFQATT and CDR2 SNEGSKA come from the germline V gene (reference sequence). The CDR3 covers 13 residues. The DNA of the CDR3 is TGCAGTCCCTTTAGTGACGGTGAAGATACGCAGTATTTT. As protein: CSPFSDGEDTQYF.

V and J are TRBV25-1 and TRBJ1-4, with a tentative D call TRBD1 (6 bases). V was shortened by 5 bases and J by 11 bases, with 12 bases between the two germline ends. CDR1 MGHDK and CDR2 SYGVNS come from the germline V gene. CDR3 size: 12 residues. The CDR3 protein is CASSSTGAKLFF. The CDR3 DNA reads TGTGCCAGCAGTTCAACGGGGGCTAAACTGTTTTTT. Combining the CDR3 with reference TRBV25-1 and TRBJ1-4 gives the whole variable domain EADIYQTPRYLVIGTGKKITLECSQTMGHDKMYWYQQDPGMELHLIHYSYGVNSTEKGDLSSESTVSRIRTEHFPLTLESARPSHTSQYLCASSSTGAKLFFGSGTQLSVL.

The chain uses TRBV7-9 and TRBJ2-1; D possibly corresponds to TRBD1 (6 bases). The germline V gene has CDR1 SEHNR and CDR2 FQNEAQ (reference sequence). There are 15 residues in the CDR3. Trimming stripped 1 base from V and 4 bases from J, with 11 bases between. In DNA, the CDR3 is TGTGCCAGCAGCTTAGGGGGGCCCGGTTACAATGAGCAGTTCTTC. Its protein is CASSLGGPGYNEQFF.

The chain recombines TRBV10-3 with TRBJ2-5, with D possibly TRBD1 on 7 matching bases. Germline V gives CDR1 ENHRY, CDR2 SYGVKD. The CDR3 extends over 14 amino acids. With 3 bases removed from V and 4 bases from J, the gap between germline ends came to 12 bases. The CDR3 reads CAISDPGGRETQYF. For the CDR3, the DNA is TGTGCCATCAGTGACCCAGGGGGGCGAGAGACCCAGTACTTC.